This T cell receptor beta chain comes out of a study of OX40 agonist ivuxolimab in advanced cancers. Whole-study context: The group had a mean age of roughly 56 years, ranged from about 23 to 85, and was 82.7% male.

Germline values: CDR1 MNHEY, CDR2 SVGAGI. V was pared by 4 bases and J by 9 bases, with 13 bases between. The CDR3 extends over 13 amino acids. The data were produced by immunoSEQ multiplex PCR, yet TCRdb's version contains in-frame clones alone and is incomplete. The sample has about 59,000 clones, 85% to 95% seen once. Points from the study as a whole: Specificity for antigen went undetermined in the expanded peripheral T cells. The mean number of expanded clones was higher in CD8+ T cells than in CD4+.

Autoimmune disease history or systemic immunosuppression meant exclusion. A word on this clone: No antigen is known for it.

The sequence was obtained from an adult with an advanced solid tumor such as melanoma, head and neck, liver or kidney cancer. The sample consisted of CD4+ or CD8+ T cells sorted from blood, taken in a trial of the OX40 agonist ivuxolimab. The chain links TRBV6-5 to TRBJ2-4, with D possibly matching TRBD2 (5 bases). The CDR3 nucleotides read TGTGCCAGCAGTTTCTCCCCTGCGGGCATTCAGTACTTC. This sequence encodes CASSFSPAGIQYF.